The clone carrying this T cell receptor (beta chain) has more than one count but fewer than ten. Antigen unknown. This entry is derived from a study of T cells in Graves' hyperthyroidism and ophthalmopathy. General study points: Ophthalmopathy could be told apart from stable hyperthyroidism with a 13 V-J model. Ophthalmopathy, which appeared later, was predicted by the model a median 6.5 months before onset.

Amplification targeted TCR beta CDR3 regions from RNA transcripts. The HTBI primer set drove a first-round RT-PCR of the TCR CDR3. One entry per CDR3 protein results from TCRdb running MiXCR on the multiplex PCR reads. The data contain roughly 49,000 distinct CDR3 sequences, approximately 50% of them singletons. The trim removed 1 base at V and 4 bases at J, leaving 7 bases unmatched. Per germline, CDR1 SQVTM and CDR2 ANQGSEA. The CDR3 consists of 15 residues. Exclusions: uncontrolled infection, other autoimmune disease, pregnancy, lactation. The J gene is TRBJ1-2, the V gene TRBV29-1; 9 nucleotides line up with TRBD1. The clonotype originates from a man in his late teens or twenties with Graves' hyperthyroidism. The material sequenced was peripheral blood or thyroid tissue (not recorded which). CDR3 coding DNA: TGCAGCGTTGAAGTAGGTACAGGGGGCTTCTATGGCTACACCTTC. It encodes CSVEVGTGGFYGYTF.